This T cell receptor (beta chain) was sequenced for a study of T cells in Graves' hyperthyroidism and ophthalmopathy. Whole-study results and caveats: Blood also showed most of the thyroid clonotypes that were expanded above 0.001. From stable hyperthyroidism, ophthalmopathy was set apart by a 13 V-J model.

RNA transcripts served as the template for amplifying TCR beta CDR3 regions. During a first-round RT-PCR of the TCR CDR3, the HTBI primer set was used. TCRdb used MiXCR to reprocess the multiplex PCR reads, holding one entry per CDR3 protein. This table has 700,000 or so distinct CDR3 sequences, around 13% appearing once. Diagnoses were established using clinical symptoms, serum thyroxine and TRAb, thyroid ultrasound and orbital computed tomography. The table lists this clonotype with many counts. The antigen is not known. Germline loops: CDR1 SGHTA, CDR2 FQGNSA. With 6 bases clipped from V and 3 bases from J, the junction kept 8 bases outside the gene matches. The CDR3 has 17 amino acids.

The V call is TRBV7-2, the J call TRBJ2-5; 15 bases match TRBD2. The sequenced sample was blood. The source of this sequence is a woman in her forties or fifties with Graves' ophthalmopathy. The CDR3 here is CASRPGLAGGWEETQYF. For the CDR3, the DNA is TGTGCCAGCAGACCCGGACTAGCGGGAGGGTGGGAAGAGACCCAGTACTTC.